This T cell receptor beta chain was retrieved from a study of post-analysis software for immune sequencing data. Points from the study as a whole: Controls had lower frequencies than patients of about 5 TRBV segments, which included TRBV5-6, TRBV5-1 and TRBV20-1.

Each TCR beta cDNA library carried unique molecular identifiers. Each CDR3 protein gets one entry after TCRdb re-called the PCR reads with MiXCR. The data show 550,000 to 700,000 distinct CDR3 sequences, about 44% seen once. This clonotype was counted a few times. Antigen unknown. The CDR3 covers 12 residues. Germline-derived CDR1 and CDR2 are DFQATT and SNEGSKA (reference sequence). V was trimmed by 3 bases and J by 3 bases, leaving 8 bases between them. The sequenced material came from blood. The chain combines TRBV20-1 with TRBJ1-1; D gene ambiguous. The receptor comes from a girl between 5 and 17 years old with multiple sclerosis. The CDR3 bases are TGCAGTGCTAGGAGCCTGGACACTGAAGCTTTCTTT. As protein: CSARSLDTEAFF.